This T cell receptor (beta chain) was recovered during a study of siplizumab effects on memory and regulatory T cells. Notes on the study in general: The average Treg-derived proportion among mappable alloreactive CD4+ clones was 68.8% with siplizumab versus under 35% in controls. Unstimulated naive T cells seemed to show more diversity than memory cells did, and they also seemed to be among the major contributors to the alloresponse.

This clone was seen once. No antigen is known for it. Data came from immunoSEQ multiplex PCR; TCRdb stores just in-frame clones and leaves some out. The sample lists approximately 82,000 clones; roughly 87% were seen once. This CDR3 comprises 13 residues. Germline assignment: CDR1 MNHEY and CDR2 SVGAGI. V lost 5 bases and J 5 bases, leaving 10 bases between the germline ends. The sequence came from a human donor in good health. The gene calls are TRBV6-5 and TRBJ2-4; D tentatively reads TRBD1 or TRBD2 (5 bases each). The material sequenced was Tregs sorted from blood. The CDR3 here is CASSLGTQNIQYF. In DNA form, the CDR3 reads TGTGCCAGCAGTCTTGGGACCCAAAACATTCAGTACTTC.